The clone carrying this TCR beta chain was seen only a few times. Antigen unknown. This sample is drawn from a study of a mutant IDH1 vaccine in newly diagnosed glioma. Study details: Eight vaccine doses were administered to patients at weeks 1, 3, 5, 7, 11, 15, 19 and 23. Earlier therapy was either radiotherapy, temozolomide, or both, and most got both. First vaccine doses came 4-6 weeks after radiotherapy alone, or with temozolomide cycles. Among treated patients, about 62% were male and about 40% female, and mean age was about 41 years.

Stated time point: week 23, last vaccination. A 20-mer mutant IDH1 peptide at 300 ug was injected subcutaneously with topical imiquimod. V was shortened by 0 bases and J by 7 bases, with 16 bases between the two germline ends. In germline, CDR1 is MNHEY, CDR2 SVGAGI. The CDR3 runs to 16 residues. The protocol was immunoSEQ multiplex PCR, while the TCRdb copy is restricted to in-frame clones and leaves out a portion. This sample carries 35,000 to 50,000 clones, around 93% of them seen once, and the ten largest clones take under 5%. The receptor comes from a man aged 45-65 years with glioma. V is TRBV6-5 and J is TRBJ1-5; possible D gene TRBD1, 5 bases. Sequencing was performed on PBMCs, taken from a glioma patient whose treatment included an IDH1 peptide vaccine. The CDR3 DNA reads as TGTGCCAGCAGTTACTCAGCCGATGGGGGAATCCAGCCCCAGCATTTT. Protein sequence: CASSYSADGGIQPQHF.